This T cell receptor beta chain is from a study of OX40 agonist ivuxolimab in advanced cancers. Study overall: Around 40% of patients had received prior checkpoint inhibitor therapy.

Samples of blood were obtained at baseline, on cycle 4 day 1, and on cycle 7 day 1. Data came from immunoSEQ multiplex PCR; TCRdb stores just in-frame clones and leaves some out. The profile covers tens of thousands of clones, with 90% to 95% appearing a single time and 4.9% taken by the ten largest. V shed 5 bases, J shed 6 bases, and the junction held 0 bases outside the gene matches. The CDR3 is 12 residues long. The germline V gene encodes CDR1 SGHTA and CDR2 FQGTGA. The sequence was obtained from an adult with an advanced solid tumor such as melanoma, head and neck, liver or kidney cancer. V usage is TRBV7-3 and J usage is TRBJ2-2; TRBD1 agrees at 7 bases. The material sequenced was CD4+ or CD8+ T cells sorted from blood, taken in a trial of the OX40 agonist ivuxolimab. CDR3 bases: TGTGCCAGCAGCCAGGGGGCCGGGGAGCTGTTTTTT. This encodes CASSQGAGELFF.